Listed below are T cell receptor beta chains from one sample, sequenced in a study of blood T cell repertoires in COVID-19. The protocol was immunoSEQ multiplex PCR, while the TCRdb copy is restricted to in-frame clones and leaves out a portion. The sample has hundreds of thousands of clones, approximately 87% seen once. Sequenced: PBMCs or T cells enriched from blood (not recorded which). These receptors all stem from a woman in her forties or fifties who had recovered from COVID-19. The CDR3 runs from the conserved cysteine through the conserved F or W. The D gene is left open where the match is weak. The size field is filled for only some rows; it gives once, few, many or a size class.

TRBV5-5	TRBJ2-7	NA	NA	TGTGCCAGCGGTCACTCCGGGTCCTTCTACGAGCAGTACTTC	CASGHSGSFYEQYF
TRBV15	TRBJ1-4	NA	few	TGTGCCACCAGCAACCCGGGACACCCCAGCGAAAAACTGTTTTTT	CATSNPGHPSEKLFF
TRBV6-5	TRBJ1-2	NA	NA	TGTGCCAGCAGTTACGGGGGCGCGAGTGGCTACACCTTC	CASSYGGASGYTF
TRBV5-1	TRBJ1-4	NA	NA	TGCGCCAGCAGCCAAGACAGCGCAACTAATGAAAAACTGTTTTTT	CASSQDSATNEKLFF
TRBV6-2/TRBV6-3	TRBJ2-1	NA	once	TGTGCCAGCAGTACAGGGTTGAATGAGCAGTTCTTC	CASSTGLNEQFF
TRBV5-1	TRBJ2-7	NA	NA	TGCGCCAGCAGCTTGGCAGGGAGGAGTCCAGTTTTCTTC	CASSLAGRSPVFF
TRBV29-1	TRBJ1-3	TRBD1	NA	TGCAGCGTAGGGACAGCTGGAAACACCATATATTTT	CSVGTAGNTIYF
TRBV7-9	TRBJ1-4	TRBD1	NA	TGTGCCAGCAGCTTCGACAGGGATAAACTGTTTTTT	CASSFDRDKLFF
TRBV5-8	TRBJ1-6	TRBD1	NA	TGTGCCAGCAGTGTCGAGTGGGCAGGGGGATTCGGGTCCCTCCACTTT	CASSVEWAGGFGSLHF
TRBV3-1/TRBV3-2	TRBJ2-1	TRBD2	once	TGTGCCAGCATGCTAGCGGGGGCTACCTACAATGAGCAGTTCTTC	CASMLAGATYNEQFF
TRBV6-5	TRBJ1-2	TRBD1	NA	TGTGCCAGCAGCCGACAGGGGGTCTATGGCTACACCTTC	CASSRQGVYGYTF
TRBV5-1	TRBJ1-1	TRBD1	NA	TGCGCCAGCAGCCGTTACAGGGGGAACACTGAAGCTTTCTTT	CASSRYRGNTEAFF
TRBV14	TRBJ2-3	NA	NA	TGTGCCAGCAGCCAAGCGGCAGGGAGCACAGATACGCAGTATTTT	CASSQAAGSTDTQYF
TRBV2	TRBJ1-2	TRBD1	NA	TGTGCCAGCAGTGAAGCCGGCAGGGGGCAGAATGGCTACACCTTC	CASSEAGRGQNGYTF
TRBV13	TRBJ1-4	NA	NA	TGTGCCAGCAGCTTAGCAGAAGGGCTTAGCCACCGGGGTGAAAAACTGTTTTTT	CASSLAEGLSHRGEKLFF
TRBV6-5	TRBJ2-3	NA	NA	TGTGCCAGCAGTTCCCAGGGGGATACGCAGTATTTT	CASSSQGDTQYF
TRBV5-1	TRBJ1-1	NA	NA	TGCGCCAGCAGCTTGGTCGCGGGGGTGAACACTGAAGCTTTCTTT	CASSLVAGVNTEAFF
TRBV3-1/TRBV3-2	TRBJ1-2	NA	NA	TGTGCCAGCAGCCAAGTCACAGGGCAATATGGCTACACCTTC	CASSQVTGQYGYTF
TRBV5-4	TRBJ1-2	NA	NA	TGTGCCAGCAGCTTGATGGTAGCTAACTATGGCTACACCTTC	CASSLMVANYGYTF
TRBV7-2	TRBJ1-6	TRBD1	NA	TGTGCCAGCAGAGTGGACAGGTTACTGAATTCACCCCTCCACTTT	CASRVDRLLNSPLHF
TRBV2	TRBJ1-5	NA	NA	TGTGCCAGCAGTGATGGGGCCCCCAATCAGCCCCAGCATTTT	CASSDGAPNQPQHF
TRBV19	TRBJ1-1	NA	NA	TGTGCCAGTAGTCACACGCTCGCGTTGGGGGGGCACACTGAAGCTTTCTTT	CASSHTLALGGHTEAFF
TRBV2	TRBJ1-1	NA	NA	TGTGCCAGCAGTGAGAGAGGAGTTCGCACTGAAGCTTTCTTT	CASSERGVRTEAFF
TRBV5-6	TRBJ1-5	NA	NA	TGTGCCAGCAGCCCCCGCGGGTATAGCAATCAGCCCCAGCATTTT	CASSPRGYSNQPQHF
TRBV2	TRBJ1-4	NA	NA	TGTGCCACCCTCGTGGGTGGGGGGAGACATGAAAAACTGTTTTTT	CATLVGGGRHEKLFF
TRBV18	TRBJ1-2	TRBD1	NA	TGTGCCAGCTCACCAGGACAGGCTGATGGCTACACCTTC	CASSPGQADGYTF
TRBV28	TRBJ2-7	TRBD2	NA	TGTGCCAGCAGTTCCCTGGGACTAGCGGGGGGCCTGCACGAGCAGTACTTC	CASSSLGLAGGLHEQYF
TRBV6-5	TRBJ1-1	TRBD1	NA	TGTGCCAGCAAAGGGACAGCTGAAGCTTTCTTT	CASKGTAEAFF
TRBV5-8	TRBJ1-5	NA	NA	TGTGCCAGCAGCTGGGGCTCAGGCAATCAGCCCCAGCATTTT	CASSWGSGNQPQHF
TRBV19	TRBJ1-5	NA	NA	TGTGCCAGTAGTCCCCGGTACGGGGTTAACAGTTATTATAGCAATCAGCCCCAGCATTTT	CASSPRYGVNSYYSNQPQHF
TRBV19	TRBJ2-5	TRBD2	NA	TGTGCCAGTAGTACTCTAGCGGGGGGCCCACAAGAGACCCAGTACTTC	CASSTLAGGPQETQYF